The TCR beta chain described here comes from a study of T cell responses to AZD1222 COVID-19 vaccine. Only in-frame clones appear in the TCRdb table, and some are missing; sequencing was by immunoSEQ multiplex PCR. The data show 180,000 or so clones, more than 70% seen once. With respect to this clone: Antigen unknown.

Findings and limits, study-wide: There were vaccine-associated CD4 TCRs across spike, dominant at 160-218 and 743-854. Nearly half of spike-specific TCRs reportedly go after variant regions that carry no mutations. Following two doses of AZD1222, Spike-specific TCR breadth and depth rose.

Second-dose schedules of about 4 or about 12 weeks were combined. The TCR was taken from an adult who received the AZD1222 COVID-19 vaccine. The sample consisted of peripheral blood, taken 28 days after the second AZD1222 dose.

The CDR3 DNA reads as TGTGCCAGCAGCCAACAGTTCCTTAGCACAGATACGCAGTATTTT. It yields the protein CASSQQFLSTDTQYF. The V gene is TRBV7-2, the J gene TRBJ2-3; no definite D call. This CDR3 is built from 15 residues. V was cut by 5 bases and J by 0 bases, with 12 bases left in between. Germline-derived CDR1 and CDR2 are SGHTA and FQGNSA.